Listed below are T cell receptor beta chains from one sample, sequenced in a study of control samples from healthy donors and cancer patients. Here immunoSEQ multiplex PCR was the method, and the copy in TCRdb shows in-frame clones only, minus some. Here the sample spans roughly 170,000 clones, around 88% being singletons. The sample consisted of blood. The receptors derive from a woman aged 25-40 years in good health. Both conserved end residues are part of each CDR3. The order of the fields is J gene, V gene, D gene, clone size, CDR3 protein, CDR3 DNA. A D gene is named only where the DNA matches it firmly. Rows may omit the clone size; those that give it use once, few, many or a size class.

j_call: TRBJ1-2; v_call: TRBV10-3; d_call: TRBD1; clone_size: NA; cdr3_aa: CATGTGQGNGYTF; cdr3_nt: TGTGCCACGGGAACTGGACAGGGGAACGGCTACACCTTC
j_call: TRBJ2-1; v_call: TRBV7-2; d_call: NA; clone_size: NA; cdr3_aa: CASSPVERANEQFF; cdr3_nt: TGTGCCAGCAGCCCAGTGGAGAGGGCCAATGAGCAGTTCTTC
j_call: TRBJ2-7; v_call: TRBV7-2; d_call: TRBD2; clone_size: NA; cdr3_aa: CASSLTSGPSKHEQYF; cdr3_nt: TGTGCCAGCAGCCTTACTAGCGGACCTTCTAAGCACGAGCAGTACTTC
j_call: TRBJ1-2; v_call: TRBV9; d_call: NA; clone_size: NA; cdr3_aa: CASSVASSPDYGYTF; cdr3_nt: TGTGCCAGCAGCGTAGCCTCCTCCCCGGACTATGGCTACACCTTC
j_call: TRBJ1-4; v_call: TRBV6-4; d_call: NA; clone_size: NA; cdr3_aa: CASSDSNPKGRF; cdr3_nt: TGTGCCAGCAGTGACTCGAACCCGAAAGGACGGTTT
j_call: TRBJ1-1; v_call: TRBV16; d_call: NA; clone_size: NA; cdr3_aa: CASSQSARTLAEAFF; cdr3_nt: TGTGCCAGCAGCCAATCCGCCAGGACGTTGGCTGAAGCTTTCTTT
j_call: TRBJ2-5; v_call: TRBV5-4; d_call: TRBD2; clone_size: NA; cdr3_aa: CASSPTAGPEETQYF; cdr3_nt: TGTGCCAGCAGCCCTACAGCGGGGCCTGAAGAGACCCAGTACTTC
j_call: TRBJ2-2; v_call: TRBV5-4; d_call: TRBD2; clone_size: NA; cdr3_aa: CASSFAGGGTGELFF; cdr3_nt: TGTGCCAGCAGCTTTGCGGGAGGGGGCACCGGGGAGCTGTTTTTT
j_call: TRBJ1-1; v_call: TRBV7-2; d_call: NA; clone_size: NA; cdr3_aa: CASSLNGVGTEAFF; cdr3_nt: TGTGCCAGCAGCTTAAACGGCGTCGGCACTGAAGCTTTCTTT
j_call: TRBJ2-7; v_call: TRBV19; d_call: NA; clone_size: NA; cdr3_aa: CASREYLGSYEQYF; cdr3_nt: TGTGCCAGTAGAGAGTACCTAGGCTCCTACGAGCAGTACTTC
j_call: TRBJ1-5; v_call: TRBV28; d_call: NA; clone_size: NA; cdr3_aa: CASSLYQGNQPQHF; cdr3_nt: TGTGCCAGCAGTTTATACCAGGGGAATCAGCCCCAGCATTTT
j_call: TRBJ2-5; v_call: TRBV7-9; d_call: NA; clone_size: NA; cdr3_aa: CASSLSHGKETQYF; cdr3_nt: TGTGCCAGCAGCCTTTCACACGGAAAAGAGACCCAGTACTTC
j_call: TRBJ2-1; v_call: TRBV9; d_call: NA; clone_size: NA; cdr3_aa: CASSVDPGSYNEQFF; cdr3_nt: TGTGCCAGCAGTGTAGACCCGGGCTCCTACAATGAGCAGTTCTTC
j_call: TRBJ1-1; v_call: TRBV27; d_call: NA; clone_size: NA; cdr3_aa: CASSRRQNTEAFF; cdr3_nt: TGTGCCAGCAGTAGGAGACAGAACACTGAAGCTTTCTTT
j_call: TRBJ1-1; v_call: TRBV2; d_call: NA; clone_size: NA; cdr3_aa: CASRSDGVGNTEAFF; cdr3_nt: TGTGCCAGCAGGTCCGACGGCGTAGGGAACACTGAAGCTTTCTTT
j_call: TRBJ1-4; v_call: TRBV5-1; d_call: TRBD1; clone_size: NA; cdr3_aa: CASSTDTGGSGKLFF; cdr3_nt: TGCGCCAGCAGCACCGACACAGGGGGCTCAGGAAAACTGTTTTTT
j_call: TRBJ2-7; v_call: TRBV7-9; d_call: NA; clone_size: NA; cdr3_aa: CASSSDGYEQYF; cdr3_nt: TGTGCCAGCAGCTCGGACGGCTACGAGCAGTACTTC
j_call: TRBJ1-6; v_call: TRBV7-8; d_call: NA; clone_size: NA; cdr3_aa: CASRDTGDPPLHF; cdr3_nt: TGTGCCAGCAGAGATACGGGGGATCCCCCCCTCCACTTT
j_call: TRBJ2-5; v_call: TRBV2; d_call: TRBD1; clone_size: NA; cdr3_aa: CASSGQGEETQYF; cdr3_nt: TGTGCCAGCAGCGGACAGGGGGAAGAGACCCAGTACTTC
j_call: TRBJ1-1; v_call: TRBV19; d_call: NA; clone_size: NA; cdr3_aa: CASSGPDREAFF; cdr3_nt: TGTGCCAGTAGTGGACCAGACAGGGAAGCTTTCTTT
j_call: TRBJ2-1; v_call: TRBV27; d_call: TRBD2; clone_size: NA; cdr3_aa: CASSYASGGYNEQFF; cdr3_nt: TGTGCCAGCAGTTATGCTAGCGGGGGGTACAATGAGCAGTTCTTC
j_call: TRBJ1-2; v_call: TRBV7-9; d_call: TRBD1; clone_size: NA; cdr3_aa: CASSSKDRRVEYGYTF; cdr3_nt: TGTGCCAGCAGCTCAAAGGACAGGCGGGTAGAGTATGGCTACACCTTC
j_call: TRBJ2-3; v_call: TRBV2; d_call: TRBD1; clone_size: NA; cdr3_aa: CASSEDRGGQNTQYF; cdr3_nt: TGTGCCAGCAGTGAGGACAGGGGCGGTCAAAATACGCAGTATTTT
j_call: TRBJ2-2; v_call: TRBV24-1; d_call: NA; clone_size: NA; cdr3_aa: CATSDFRRVGTGELFF; cdr3_nt: TGTGCCACCAGTGATTTCCGCCGGGTCGGTACCGGGGAGCTGTTTTTT
j_call: TRBJ1-5; v_call: TRBV19; d_call: NA; clone_size: once; cdr3_aa: CASSTGWVGGFQPQHF; cdr3_nt: TGTGCCAGTAGTACCGGGTGGGTCGGAGGGTTCCAGCCCCAGCATTTT
j_call: TRBJ1-3; v_call: TRBV27; d_call: NA; clone_size: NA; cdr3_aa: CASSSTPRVGTSGNTIYF; cdr3_nt: TGTGCCAGCAGTTCAACCCCAAGGGTGGGGACATCTGGAAACACCATATATTTT
j_call: TRBJ1-2; v_call: TRBV7-2; d_call: NA; clone_size: NA; cdr3_aa: CASSLAGRLIRGISYGYTF; cdr3_nt: TGTGCCAGCAGCTTAGCCGGGCGACTAATCAGAGGTATCTCCTATGGCTACACCTTC
j_call: TRBJ1-6; v_call: TRBV10-3; d_call: NA; clone_size: few; cdr3_aa: CAISGTMDSPLHF; cdr3_nt: TGTGCCATCTCCGGGACTATGGATTCACCCCTCCACTTT
j_call: TRBJ2-7; v_call: TRBV3-1/TRBV3-2; d_call: NA; clone_size: once; cdr3_aa: CASSQGHGSYEQYF; cdr3_nt: TGTGCCAGCAGCCAGGGGCATGGTTCCTACGAGCAGTACTTC
j_call: TRBJ2-3; v_call: TRBV9; d_call: TRBD1; clone_size: NA; cdr3_aa: CASSVGTATDTQYF; cdr3_nt: TGTGCCAGCAGCGTGGGGACAGCCACAGATACGCAGTATTTT
j_call: TRBJ2-2; v_call: TRBV19; d_call: NA; clone_size: few; cdr3_aa: CASDKHTGELFF; cdr3_nt: TGTGCCAGCGACAAGCACACCGGGGAGCTGTTTTTT
j_call: TRBJ2-7; v_call: TRBV6-5; d_call: TRBD1; clone_size: NA; cdr3_aa: CASSTPKGTANFQYF; cdr3_nt: TGTGCCAGCAGTACCCCAAAGGGGACAGCGAACTTTCAGTACTTC
j_call: TRBJ1-1; v_call: TRBV27; d_call: TRBD1; clone_size: NA; cdr3_aa: CASSWTGLNAEAFF; cdr3_nt: TGTGCCAGCAGTTGGACAGGCTTGAACGCTGAAGCTTTCTTT
j_call: TRBJ2-3; v_call: TRBV5-1; d_call: NA; clone_size: NA; cdr3_aa: CASSLVPATDTQYF; cdr3_nt: TGCGCCAGCAGCTTGGTACCAGCCACAGATACGCAGTATTTT
j_call: TRBJ1-2; v_call: TRBV30; d_call: NA; clone_size: NA; cdr3_aa: CAWNDVGEGYTF; cdr3_nt: TGTGCCTGGAACGACGTAGGGGAGGGCTACACCTTC
j_call: TRBJ2-1; v_call: TRBV18; d_call: TRBD2; clone_size: NA; cdr3_aa: CASSPPSGGGGEQFF; cdr3_nt: TGTGCCAGCTCACCACCGAGCGGGGGGGGAGGTGAGCAGTTCTTC
j_call: TRBJ1-1; v_call: TRBV6-5; d_call: NA; clone_size: NA; cdr3_aa: CASSYVEGREAFF; cdr3_nt: TGTGCCAGCAGTTACGTGGAGGGCCGGGAAGCTTTCTTT
j_call: TRBJ1-5; v_call: TRBV4-1; d_call: NA; clone_size: NA; cdr3_aa: CASSRRQLSNQPQHF; cdr3_nt: TGCGCCAGCAGCCGACGACAACTGAGCAATCAGCCCCAGCATTTT
j_call: TRBJ1-1; v_call: TRBV6-5; d_call: TRBD1; clone_size: NA; cdr3_aa: CASSSLHRGNTEAFF; cdr3_nt: TGTGCCAGCAGTTCCCTACACAGGGGGAACACTGAAGCTTTCTTT
j_call: TRBJ1-1; v_call: TRBV5-1; d_call: NA; clone_size: NA; cdr3_aa: CASSPAAGEAFF; cdr3_nt: TGCGCCAGCAGCCCGGCTGCTGGTGAAGCTTTCTTT
j_call: TRBJ1-2; v_call: TRBV29-1; d_call: NA; clone_size: NA; cdr3_aa: CSVEDPWGYTF; cdr3_nt: TGCAGCGTTGAAGATCCCTGGGGCTACACCTTC
j_call: TRBJ1-2; v_call: TRBV3-1/TRBV3-2; d_call: TRBD1; clone_size: NA; cdr3_aa: CASSHHDRGSGGYTF; cdr3_nt: TGTGCCAGCAGCCATCACGACAGGGGAAGTGGTGGCTACACCTTC
j_call: TRBJ1-2; v_call: TRBV5-1; d_call: NA; clone_size: NA; cdr3_aa: CASSLGPLQDPGYTF; cdr3_nt: TGCGCCAGCAGCTTGGGCCCCCTACAAGACCCGGGCTACACCTTC
j_call: TRBJ1-1; v_call: TRBV27; d_call: TRBD1; clone_size: NA; cdr3_aa: CASSLTGTGRTEAFF; cdr3_nt: TGTGCCAGCAGTCTAACCGGGACAGGGAGAACTGAAGCTTTCTTT
j_call: TRBJ2-3; v_call: TRBV19; d_call: NA; clone_size: few; cdr3_aa: CASKDRGESTDTQYF; cdr3_nt: TGTGCCAGTAAGGATAGGGGAGAAAGCACAGATACGCAGTATTTT
j_call: TRBJ2-7; v_call: TRBV5-1; d_call: NA; clone_size: few; cdr3_aa: CASSLEGWQYF; cdr3_nt: TGCGCCAGCAGCTTGGAAGGGTGGCAGTACTTC
j_call: TRBJ2-7; v_call: TRBV2; d_call: NA; clone_size: NA; cdr3_aa: CASGGGSGREQYF; cdr3_nt: TGTGCCAGCGGGGGGGGCTCGGGGCGCGAGCAGTACTTC
j_call: TRBJ2-5; v_call: TRBV23-1; d_call: NA; clone_size: NA; cdr3_aa: CASSRTTATCPRETQYF; cdr3_nt: TGCGCCAGCAGTCGCACGACAGCGACGTGCCCTCGGGAGACCCAGTACTTC